Listed here are 19 T cell receptor beta chains from one sample, sequenced in a study of T cells in Graves' hyperthyroidism and ophthalmopathy. From RNA transcripts, TCR beta CDR3 regions were amplified. The HTBI primer set was used in a first-round RT-PCR of the TCR CDR3. Each CDR3 protein gets one entry after TCRdb re-called the multiplex PCR reads with MiXCR. The sample lists roughly 200,000 distinct CDR3 sequences; 17% were seen once. Sample: blood. The receptors come from a woman between 50 and 59 years old with Graves' hyperthyroidism.

This clonotype was counted at least ten times. The gene calls are TRBV6-5 and TRBJ1-1; the D is unclear. The germline V gene encodes CDR1 MNHEY and CDR2 SVGAGI. V lost 0 bases and J lost 10, with 12 bases in between. CDR3 length: 13 residues. The CDR3: CASSYSPRGRAFF. CDR3 coding DNA: TGTGCCAGCAGTTACTCCCCTCGTGGACGAGCTTTCTTT.

This chain joins TRBV27 and TRBJ2-1; D could derive from TRBD1 or TRBD2 (5 bases each). This CDR3 comprises 12 residues. V was pared by 6 bases and J by 11 bases, with 14 bases between. Per germline, CDR1 MNHEY and CDR2 SMNVEV (reference sequence). The CDR3 nucleotides are TGTGCCAGCAGGAGGGGAAGTAACAAGCAGTTCTTC. It codes for CASRRGSNKQFF.

Ten or more counts support this clonotype. The chain joins TRBV11-3 to TRBJ2-5; D not resolved. Trimming left V 4 bases short and J 5 bases short, with 5 bases between. The CDR3 is made up of 11 amino acids. CDR1 is SGHNT and CDR2 is YENEEA in the germline V gene. The DNA for the CDR3 is TGTGCCAGCAGCTCCAGCGAGACCCAGTACTTC. Translated, it gives CASSSSETQYF.

A remark on this clonotype: Relative to the germline gene, one junction end is altered; a read error may explain this. The chain employs TRBV12-3 or TRBV12-4 and TRBJ2-2; D call uncertain. The CDR3 contains 17 residues. CDR3 sequence (DNA): TGTGCCAACAGTTTCCCGCTACTGAGTCCAGATAGCGGGGAGCTGTTTTTT. It translates to CANSFPLLSPDSGELFF.

In this sample, this clonotype turned up many times. CDR3 DNA sequence: TGCAGTGCTAGAGGCCGGGACAGCGGATGGGCACACGCAGATACGCAGTATTTT. Amino acids: CSARGRDSGWAHADTQYF. The V and J genes are TRBV20-1 and TRBJ2-3; 7 bases fit TRBD1. The CDR3 runs 18 residues. Trimming took 1 base from V and 4 from J; bases not matched to a gene: 17. Germline V gene lookup returns CDR1 DFQATT and CDR2 SNEGSKA (reference sequence).

The chain is built from TRBV28 and TRBJ2-7; TRBD2 matches 12 bases. Germline-derived CDR1 and CDR2 are MDHEN and SYDVKM. V shed 4 bases, J shed 6 bases, and the junction held 10 bases outside the gene matches. This CDR3 is 16 amino acids long. The CDR3 region has the DNA TGTGCCAGCAGTTACCTAGCGGGAGGGCCTCGTGGCGAGCAGTACTTC. This translates into CASSYLAGGPRGEQYF.

The V call is TRBV20-1, the J call TRBJ2-5; possible D gene TRBD2, 5 bases. Deletions cut 0 bases from V and 4 bases from J, with 9 bases between. The CDR3 covers 13 residues. Germline V gives CDR1 DFQATT, CDR2 SNEGSKA (reference sequence). CDR3 region: CSARDVAGETQYF. CDR3 sequence (DNA): TGCAGTGCTAGAGATGTTGCGGGAGAGACCCAGTACTTC.

V gene TRBV24-1 combines with J gene TRBJ2-3; TRBD2 agrees at 11 bases. J lost 0 bases, V lost 4 bases, and 5 bases had no gene match. Germline-derived CDR1 and CDR2 are KGHDR and SFDVKD. This CDR3 comprises 17 residues. The CDR3 here is CATSDKTSGVSTDTQYF. DNA for the CDR3: TGTGCCACCAGTGACAAGACTAGCGGGGTTAGCACAGATACGCAGTATTTT.

The J gene is TRBJ1-2, the V gene TRBV6-1, with 11 nucleotides matching TRBD1. Germline V gene lookup returns CDR1 MNHNS and CDR2 SASEGT. V shed 4 bases, J shed 4 bases, and the junction held 5 bases outside the gene matches. The CDR3 totals 15 residues. CDR3 sequence: CASSGGTGGSYGYTF. CDR3 bases: TGTGCCAGCAGTGGGGGGACAGGGGGAAGCTATGGCTACACCTTC.

The gene calls are TRBV7-2 and TRBJ2-4, with D perhaps TRBD2 (5 bases). The CDR3 sequence is 15 residues long. The V gene's germline CDR1 is SGHTA and CDR2 FQGNSA. V gave up 5 bases and J gave up 1 base, with 12 bases separating them. As DNA, the CDR3 is TGTGCCAGCAGCCATCCTAGAGGGGCCAAAAACATTCAGTACTTC. This gives the protein CASSHPRGAKNIQYF.

This clonotype was counted ten times or more. The chain carries TRBV7-9 and TRBJ2-3; D remains ambiguous. The germline V and J ends were trimmed by 2 bases and 5 bases, with 8 bases remaining between them. The CDR3 length is 13 residues. Germline V CDR1 and CDR2: SEHNR, FQNEAQ (reference sequence). The CDR3 loop reads CASSLQGLDTQYF. Written as DNA, the CDR3 is TGTGCCAGCAGCTTACAAGGTTTAGATACGCAGTATTTT.

This CDR3 is CAISTITSGRADTQYF. CDR3 DNA: TGTGCCATCAGTACTATCACTAGCGGGAGGGCGGATACGCAGTATTTT. This rearrangement joins TRBV10-3 to TRBJ2-3, with 13 bases identical to TRBD2. V shed 5 bases, J shed 6 bases, and the junction held 8 bases outside the gene matches. Germline V gene lookup returns CDR1 ENHRY and CDR2 SYGVKD. CDR3 length: 16 amino acids.

This clonotype was counted a few times. A read error may explain this, as a much larger clone is one base away. V and J are TRBV10-3 and TRBJ2-3, with D unclear. Trimming stripped 0 bases from V and 8 bases from J, with 9 bases between. This CDR3 has 13 residues. CDR1 and CDR2 (germline): ENHRY, SYGVKD. CDR3 loop: CAISESSPGTQYF. CDR3 DNA sequence: TGTGCCATCAGTGAGTCTAGTCCAGGTACGCAGTATTTT.

The chain employs TRBV4-1 and TRBJ1-4; 8 bases agree with TRBD1. Trimming took 0 bases from V and 10 from J; bases not matched to a gene: 1. The germline gives CDR1 MGHRA, CDR2 YSYEKL. The CDR3 covers 13 residues. The CDR3 loop is CASSQDRGRKLFF. In DNA form, the CDR3 reads TGCGCCAGCAGCCAAGACAGGGGGCGAAAACTGTTTTTT.

This clonotype was detected only a few times. This CDR3 is CASSLGTSGSSKHNEQFF. The CDR3, as DNA: TGTGCCAGCAGCTTAGGGACTAGCGGGAGTAGTAAACACAATGAGCAGTTCTTC. The V gene is TRBV7-8, the J gene TRBJ2-1; TRBD2 matches 13 bases. V gave up 1 base and J gave up 5 bases; unmatched junction bases: 8. Germline V gene lookup returns CDR1 SGHVS and CDR2 FQNEAQ. CDR3 length: 18 amino acids.

This clonotype appeared a few times. The genes are TRBV5-4 and TRBJ2-3, with a tentative D call TRBD2 (6 bases). In germline, CDR1 is SGHNT, CDR2 YYREEE (reference sequence). The V and J ends lost 3 bases and 7 bases respectively, with 15 bases between them. CDR3 size: 14 residues. The CDR3 DNA sequence: TGTGCCAGCAGCTCACAGACTAGTAGGTATACGCAGTATTTT. As protein: CASSSQTSRYTQYF.

This clonotype was seen at least ten times. The V call is TRBV27, the J call TRBJ2-7; D is ambiguous. The CDR3 length is 15 residues. Germline V gene sequence: CDR1 MNHEY, CDR2 SMNVEV (reference sequence). Trimming shortened V by 4 bases and J by 2 bases, and 15 bases separated the two germline ends. The CDR3 coding sequence is TGTGCCAGCAGTTATGGGTGGCAGAGAGCCTACGAGCAGTACTTC. This sequence encodes CASSYGWQRAYEQYF.

This clonotype was counted at least ten times. The gene calls are TRBV13 and TRBJ1-6; 8 nucleotides line up with TRBD1. The V and J ends lost 3 bases and 9 bases, in that order; junction bases with no gene match: 10. The CDR3 spans 16 residues. In germline, CDR1 is PRHDT, CDR2 FYEKMQ (reference sequence). The CDR3 region has the DNA TGTGCCAGCAGCTTGAGTGCAGGGGGCGAGGGTTCACCCCTCCACTTT. Protein sequence: CASSLSAGGEGSPLHF.

The table lists this clonotype with a few counts. The V gene is TRBV12-3 or TRBV12-4, the J gene TRBJ2-7; 8 bases line up with TRBD1. J was trimmed by 4 bases and V by 6 bases; bases with no gene match: 5. The length of the CDR3 is 13 residues. The CDR3 region is CASSTDREYEQYF. The DNA for the CDR3 is TGTGCCAGCAGCACGGACAGGGAATACGAGCAGTACTTC.